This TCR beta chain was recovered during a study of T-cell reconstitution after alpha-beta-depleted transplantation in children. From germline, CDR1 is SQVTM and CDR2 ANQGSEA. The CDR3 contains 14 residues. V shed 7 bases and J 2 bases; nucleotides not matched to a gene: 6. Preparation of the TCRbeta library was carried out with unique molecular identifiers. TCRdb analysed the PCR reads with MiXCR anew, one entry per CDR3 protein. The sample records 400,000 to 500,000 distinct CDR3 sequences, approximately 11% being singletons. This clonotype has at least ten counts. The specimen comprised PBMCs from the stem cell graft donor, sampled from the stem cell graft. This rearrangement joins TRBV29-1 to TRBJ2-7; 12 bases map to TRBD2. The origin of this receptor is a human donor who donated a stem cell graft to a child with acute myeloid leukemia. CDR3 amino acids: CSAAGLAGTYEQYF. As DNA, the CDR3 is TGCAGCGCCGCTGGACTAGCGGGAACCTACGAGCAGTACTTC.